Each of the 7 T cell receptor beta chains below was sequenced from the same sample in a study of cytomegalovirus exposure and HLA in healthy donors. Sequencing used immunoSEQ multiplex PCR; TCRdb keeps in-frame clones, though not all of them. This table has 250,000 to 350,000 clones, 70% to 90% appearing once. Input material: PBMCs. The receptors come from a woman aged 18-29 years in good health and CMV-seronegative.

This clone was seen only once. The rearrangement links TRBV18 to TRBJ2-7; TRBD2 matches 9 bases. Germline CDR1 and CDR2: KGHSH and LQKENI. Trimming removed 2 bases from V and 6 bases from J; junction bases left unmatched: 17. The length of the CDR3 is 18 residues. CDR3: CASSPYGGQASGNSEQYF. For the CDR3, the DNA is TGTGCCAGCTCACCATACGGGGGCCAGGCTAGCGGGAACAGCGAGCAGTACTTC.

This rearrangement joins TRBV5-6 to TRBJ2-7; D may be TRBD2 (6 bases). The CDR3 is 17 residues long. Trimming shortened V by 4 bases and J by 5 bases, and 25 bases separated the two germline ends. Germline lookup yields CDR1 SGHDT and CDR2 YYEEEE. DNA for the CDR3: TGTGCCAGCAGCGCCAGACGGACCGGGGGTGCGGGCCACGAGCAGTACTTC. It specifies CASSARRTGGAGHEQYF.

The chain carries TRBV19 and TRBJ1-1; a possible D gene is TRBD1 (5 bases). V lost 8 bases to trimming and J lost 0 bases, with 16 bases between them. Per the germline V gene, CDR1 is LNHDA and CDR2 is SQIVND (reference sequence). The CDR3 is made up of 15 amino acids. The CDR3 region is CASSDRQTMNTEAFF. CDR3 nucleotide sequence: TGTGCCAGTTCTGACAGACAGACCATGAACACTGAAGCTTTCTTT.

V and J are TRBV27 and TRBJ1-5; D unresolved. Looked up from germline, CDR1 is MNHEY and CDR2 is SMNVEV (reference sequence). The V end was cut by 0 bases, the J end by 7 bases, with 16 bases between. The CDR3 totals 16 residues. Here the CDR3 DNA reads TGTGCCAGCAGTTTATCGGCTTCAACCGCCAGGCAGCCCCAGCATTTT. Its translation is CASSLSASTARQPQHF.

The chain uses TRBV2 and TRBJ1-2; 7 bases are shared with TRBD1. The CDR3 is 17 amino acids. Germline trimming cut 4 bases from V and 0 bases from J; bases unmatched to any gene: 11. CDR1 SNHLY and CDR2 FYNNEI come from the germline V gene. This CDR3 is CASSVGQTAEPNYGYTF. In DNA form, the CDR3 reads TGTGCCAGCAGTGTGGGACAGACAGCGGAGCCTAACTATGGCTACACCTTC.

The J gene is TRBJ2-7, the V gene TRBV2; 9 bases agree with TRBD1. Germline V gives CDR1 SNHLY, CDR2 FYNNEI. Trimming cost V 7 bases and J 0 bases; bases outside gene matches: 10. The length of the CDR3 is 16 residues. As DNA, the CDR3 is TGTGCCAGCATCGAACGGGACAGGGTAGACTCCTACGAGCAGTACTTC. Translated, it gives CASIERDRVDSYEQYF.

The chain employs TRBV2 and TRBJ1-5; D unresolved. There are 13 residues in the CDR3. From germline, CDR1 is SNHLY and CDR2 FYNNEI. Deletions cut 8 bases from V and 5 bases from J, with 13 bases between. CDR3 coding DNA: TGTGCCAGCTCCGGAGGACGGGATCAGCCCCAGCATTTT. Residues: CASSGGRDQPQHF.